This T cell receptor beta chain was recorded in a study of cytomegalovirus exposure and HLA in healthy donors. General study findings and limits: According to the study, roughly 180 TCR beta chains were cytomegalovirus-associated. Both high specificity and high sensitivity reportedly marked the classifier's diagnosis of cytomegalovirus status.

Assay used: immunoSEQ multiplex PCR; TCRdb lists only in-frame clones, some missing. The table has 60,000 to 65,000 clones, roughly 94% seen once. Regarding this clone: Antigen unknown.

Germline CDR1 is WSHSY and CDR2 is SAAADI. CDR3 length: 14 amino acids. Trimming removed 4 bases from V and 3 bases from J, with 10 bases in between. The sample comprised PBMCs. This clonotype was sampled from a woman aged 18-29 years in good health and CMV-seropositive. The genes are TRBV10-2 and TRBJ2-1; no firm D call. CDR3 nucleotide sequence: TGCGCCAGCAGTGCCAGTTTATACTACAATGAGCAGTTCTTC. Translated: CASSASLYYNEQFF.